This T cell receptor beta chain was obtained from a study of cytomegalovirus exposure and HLA in healthy donors (TCRdb year 2017). Regarding the complete study: According to an earlier analysis of 450 to 650 of the donors, about 190 million T cells yielded 100 million or so unique TCR beta sequences and around 300 Gb of sequence data. About 280 gigabases of sequencing data and approximately 84 million unique TCR sequences were included in an early release covering about 700 HLA-typed donors. The genetic ancestry cluster associated with self-reported Caucasian donors included 65% to 90% of the approximately 400 genotyped donors. The study aimed to test whether signatures of past pathogen exposure could be identified by cataloging public T cell receptors. The T cell repertoires of 670 or so subjects were profiled by immunosequencing and related to cytomegalovirus serostatus. In addition to the first cohort of 650 to 750 subjects, a separate validation cohort of under 150 different subjects was used. The study combined high-throughput TCR immunosequencing, statistical association of individual TCRs with disease status, and machine learning to predict cytomegalovirus infection status. To study patterns of TCR occurrence, a later analysis re-analyzed previously published TCR beta repertoires from just over 650 donors and added high-resolution HLA genotyping. Rather than using new phenotypic data, the later analysis identified candidate immune exposures from TCR beta sequences and from how often those sequences occurred across donors. In an earlier analysis of 587 of the donors, high-throughput TCR beta sequencing was used to judge whether each TCR beta V gene segment behaved as functional or pseudogenic. Alongside the repertoire data, information on donor age, sex, ethnicity and CMV serostatus was compiled. Genome-wide SNP genotypes for about 65% of the 666 donors were used in a later genetic analysis, which treated that subset as a discovery cohort. All discovery cohort repertoires had been generated on a single sequencing platform. Both class I and class II loci were covered by HLA typing, at four-digit resolution. Typing coverage differed by locus: A, B, C, DRB1 and DQB1 were typed in roughly 620-630 donors, DQA1 in roughly 500, DPA1 in some 570, and DPB1 in 450 to 480. A few DR-DQ haplotypes were treated as single units for association and clustering because of strong linkage in the cohort. Among about 370 genotyped donors of the cohort, an average of approximately 240,000 unique TCR beta nucleotide sequences was sequenced per donor, of which about 19% were non-productive.

Measured from the cysteine to the phenylalanine, the CDR3 is 15 residues long. CDR3 DNA only is kept here, 45 bases in frame from base 1. V lost 0 bases and J lost 8 bases; the stretch between them is 17 bases long. Based on the germline V gene, the CDR1 and CDR2 sequences are SGHRS and YFSETQ. In total, 600 or so healthy bone marrow donors made up the cohort. All cohort members were sampled while nominally healthy, although unrecorded immune exposures were likely present. The donor was CMV seropositive and was included in the group of some 290 seropositive cohort members. Every donor gave a peripheral blood sample, and the peripheral blood mononuclear cells from that sample were used for TCR beta sequencing. Genomic DNA was extracted from the blood cell samples with the Qiagen DNeasy Blood Extraction Kit. What the research found in general, with its limitations: Some IMGT-functional V segments, including TRBV6-2 and TRBV6-3, could not be told apart with the 87-base-pair reads, so those segments were excluded. Linkage disequilibrium might explain the correlated functional status among segregating V segments, but an unknown experimental factor could not be ruled out. In vitro tests confirmed that three of the cytomegalovirus-associated TCR beta chains recognize cytomegalovirus antigens. A total of 150 or so TCR beta chains were listed by the study as associated with cytomegalovirus. A later analysis reported that several top co-occurrence clusters appeared linked to parvovirus B19, influenza, CMV and Epstein-Barr virus. CMV serostatus was the only immune exposure information available for the cohort. In a later analysis, most CMV-associated TCR beta chains were found to appear HLA-restricted, with HLA associations seemingly driven largely by CMV exposure. Compared with the roughly 670-donor mean, donors in an Asian-associated ancestry cluster had fewer N-insertions in productive TCRs, according to a later genetic analysis. A later analysis associated 15,000 to 20,000 TCR beta sequences with specific HLA alleles at a false discovery rate of 0.05. An earlier analysis of approximately 590 of the donors showed that most TCR beta V segments appeared in productive rearrangements either about 87% or about 30% of the time, which broadly matched IMGT annotations. A further reported finding was that TCR beta sequences accurately predicted the HLA-A and HLA-B alleles for most subjects in the first cohort. Strong co-occurrence of HLA alleles, especially DR and DQ, made assigning TCR associations to individual alleles difficult. The authors suggested that the approach could potentially be generalized to other disease states and immunological phenotypes. A group of highly shared sequence variants was considered likely to be a technical artifact of the sequencing pipeline. About 15 rarely observed V segments, including chromosome 9 orphons, were excluded from the earlier analysis of some 590 of the donors because counts were too low. While some public TCRs were present in many individuals, most TCR sequences turned up only very rarely across donors. A later genetic analysis associated a missense DCLRE1C variant with V-gene and J-gene trimming of TCR beta chains, and an independent cohort replicated the association. The classifier was reported to diagnose cytomegalovirus status with high specificity and sensitivity in both the original and validation cohorts. Because HLA typing was unavailable for some donors at each locus, only the typed subset was used in association tests. Roughly uniform sequencing depth across donors was assumed in presence/absence analyses, although this assumption may not hold. In a later analysis, the rate of TCR association differed among HLA loci, with DRB1 alleles having the most associated TCRs and HLA-C alleles having the fewest. Compared with equally common non-associated chains, HLA-associated TCR beta chains in a later analysis were more clonally expanded and had lower generation probabilities. In this cohort, only TCR beta chains were sequenced, and detectable features were limited by the absence of alpha or paired-chain data.

Notes on this clone: The antigen this receptor binds is unknown. The sample holds no much larger clone one base away, and base qualities are not on file.

Libraries were prepared through the immunoSEQ multiplex PCR assay. The multiplex PCR relied on a mix of 60 forward primers for TCR Vbeta segments and 13 reverse primers for TCR Jbeta segments. The CDR3 region of rearranged TCR beta genes was amplified from genomic DNA with a multiplex PCR assay. On the Illumina HiSeq System, the amplified TCR beta libraries were sequenced as 87-base-pair reads. The paper's processing steps were these. A later analysis tallied tens of millions of unique TCR beta chains across the 666 repertoires, and approximately 12 million of those chains were shared by two or more donors. Raw reads were error-corrected and collapsed into unique sequences with a nearest-neighbor algorithm that merged closely related sequences to remove PCR and sequencing errors. V, D and J gene segments were assigned by aligning CDR3 sequences to IMGT reference sequences. Each retained sequence needed at least a six-nucleotide match to both a V gene segment and a J gene segment. Rearrangements were called productive when the CDR3 lacked stop codons and stayed in frame with V and J; all others were non-productive. CDR3 was defined according to IMGT convention as the region running from the second conserved V-encoded cysteine to the conserved J-encoded phenylalanine. Sequences without an unambiguous match to a single V gene segment were excluded from the earlier analysis of about 600 of the donors. An earlier analysis of about 590 of the donors classified V segments as functional when productive rearrangements were above 56.7% and as segregating when the standard deviation between donors was above 5%. A statistical classification framework was built to diagnose cytomegalovirus status from the catalog of TCR beta chain sequences. A later analysis assigned V and J genes by comparing TCR nucleotide sequences with IMGT/GENE-DB human TR gene sequences. In a later analysis, CDR3 sequences and most-parsimonious VDJ recombination scenarios were assigned using the TCRdist pipeline. A later analysis defined each TCR beta chain by its CDR3 amino acid sequence plus V-gene family, and excluded reads lacking a unique V-gene family. To address suspected cross-contamination and a sequencing artifact, a later analysis removed several hundred highly shared, low-generation-probability nucleotide sequences. In a later analysis, a clonal expansion index for each public chain was calculated from normalized within-repertoire ranks of inferred template counts. In a later analysis, generation probabilities were computed with a VDJ recombination model fitted to out-of-frame rearrangements, and the resulting probabilities were checked against IGoR. In a later analysis, hypergeometric tests were used to score TCR-TCR, TCR-HLA and TCR-CMV co-occurrence, with a repertoire-size bias correction applied to TCR pairs. In a later analysis, false discovery rates were estimated by permuting HLA or CMV assignments 20 times. In a later analysis, co-occurring TCRs were grouped with DBSCAN, and TCRdist sequence similarity was added when clustering was performed within HLA-allele-positive subsets. Repertoires with fewer than 30,000 or more than 120,000 public chains were left out of co-occurrence clustering, as were about five repertoires with anomalous nucleotide sharing. TCRdb stores this immuneACCESS table with in-frame sequences only. Part of the clones is absent; in the studies checked, under half of the shortfall reflects unresolved V genes, and no reason is known for the rest. V and J calls and clone size are those listed in that table; D and trimming were worked out from the DNA. Counted in this sample were some 160,000 clones; approximately 73% of them appeared once. The leading ten clones occupy about 5.4% of the sample.

The material sequenced was PBMCs. The receptor's source is a woman aged 18 to 35 in good health and CMV-seropositive. This receptor chain uses TRBV5-1 and TRBJ1-2, with no reliable assignment of the D segment. The CDR3: CASSLEGPGYTGYTF. At the DNA level, the sequence is TGCGCCAGCAGCTTGGAAGGACCGGGATACACCGGCTACACCTTC.